These 10 T cell receptor beta chains came from one sample sequenced in a study of blood T cell repertoires in COVID-19. TCRdb's copy holds only in-frame clones and misses some; the assay was immunoSEQ multiplex PCR. The sample lists roughly 45,000 clones, under 90% occurring once. Sequencing input: peripheral blood. Receptors were obtained from a woman in her sixties with acute or convalescent COVID-19.

In this sample, this clone turned up once. CDR3 coding DNA: TGTGCCAGCAGCTTGATAGACAGGGTATTCTCCTACAATGAGCAGTTCTTC. Translating gives CASSLIDRVFSYNEQFF. The chain uses TRBV5-5 and TRBJ2-1; 7 bases are shared with TRBD1. This CDR3 spans 17 amino acids. Per the germline V gene, CDR1 is SGHKS and CDR2 is YYEKEE (reference sequence). J lost 0 bases, V lost 1 base, and 7 bases had no gene match.

The gene calls are TRBV7-8 and TRBJ2-2; D remains ambiguous. The CDR3 consists of 12 residues. The V and J ends lost 8 bases and 8 bases respectively, with 12 bases between them. Germline loops: CDR1 SGHVS, CDR2 FQNEAQ. The CDR3 DNA follows: TGTGCCAGCCGACCTTTGGAGGGGGAGCTGTTTTTT. It codes for CASRPLEGELFF.

The CDR3 loop reads CASSFPGTSGVTDTQYF. CDR3 DNA sequence: TGTGCCAGCAGCTTCCCCGGGACTAGCGGGGTCACAGATACGCAGTATTTT. This sequence joins TRBV5-6 and TRBJ2-3; TRBD2 matches at 13 bases. Germline V CDR1 and CDR2: SGHDT, YYEEEE. With 2 bases clipped from V and 2 bases from J, the junction kept 5 bases outside the gene matches. CDR3 length: 17 residues.

The V call is TRBV3-1 (or the pseudogene TRBV3-2), the J call TRBJ2-7, with 8 bases identical to TRBD2. CDR3 length: 16 residues. With V trimmed by 0 bases and J by 0 bases, 4 bases remained unmatched. Per germline, CDR1 LGHDT and CDR2 YNNKEL (reference sequence). CDR3 sequence: CASSQEGGRSSYEQYF. Here the CDR3 DNA reads TGTGCCAGCAGCCAAGAGGGCGGGAGGAGCTCCTACGAGCAGTACTTC.

This clone came up once. The gene calls are TRBV27 and TRBJ2-3, with TRBD2 matching 13 bases. CDR3 length: 15 amino acids. Germline V gene lookup returns CDR1 MNHEY and CDR2 SMNVEV (reference sequence). V trimming: 7 bases; J trimming: 5 bases; junction bases outside the gene matches: 6. Written as DNA, the CDR3 is TGTGCCAGCAACCTACTAGCGGGAGGGGGAGATACGCAGTATTTT. Residues: CASNLLAGGGDTQYF.

The chain links TRBV30 to TRBJ2-7; TRBD2 matches at 7 bases. The CDR3 length is 15 residues. The J segment lost 0 bases and the V segment lost 4 bases, leaving 9 bases of the junction unmatched. Germline CDR1 is GTSNPN and CDR2 is SVGIG (reference sequence). For the CDR3, the DNA is TGTGCCTGGACCCCCCCGGGGGGAATCTCCTACGAGCAGTACTTC. Its protein is CAWTPPGGISYEQYF.

This chain joins TRBV7-9 and TRBJ1-2; TRBD1 matches 7 bases. CDR1 is SEHNR, CDR2 FQNEAQ, per germline (reference sequence). V lost 3 bases, J lost 6 bases, and 4 bases stayed unmatched. The CDR3 sequence is 13 residues long. The CDR3 here is CASSFDRVNGYTF. The CDR3 DNA follows: TGTGCCAGCAGCTTTGACAGGGTTAATGGCTACACCTTC.

This sequence joins TRBV18 and TRBJ2-3; 8 bases match TRBD2. The CDR3 runs 15 residues. Germline loops: CDR1 KGHSH, CDR2 LQKENI. The junction had 5 bases not matched to a gene; V was cut back by 2 bases and J by 4 bases. CDR3 nucleotides: TGTGCCAGCTCACCATTCCGGGGGGGCGCAGATACGCAGTATTTT. Amino acids: CASSPFRGGADTQYF.

This rearrangement joins TRBV12-5 to TRBJ2-1; D uncertain. Trimming stripped 7 bases from V and 7 bases from J, with 11 bases between. This CDR3 contains 12 residues. Germline lookup yields CDR1 LGHNT and CDR2 FRNRAP. CDR3 amino acids: CASAVDLNEQFF. The CDR3 DNA is TGTGCTAGTGCCGTTGACTTAAATGAGCAGTTCTTC.

The chain combines TRBV5-4 with TRBJ2-5, with 11 bases identical to TRBD2. J lost 5 bases, V lost 4 bases, and 13 bases had no gene match. CDR3 size: 17 residues. Germline CDR1 and CDR2: SGHNT and YYREEE (reference sequence). CDR3 in amino acids: CASSPGGASGRFETQYF. The CDR3 DNA sequence: TGTGCCAGCAGCCCCGGAGGTGCTAGCGGGAGGTTTGAGACCCAGTACTTC.